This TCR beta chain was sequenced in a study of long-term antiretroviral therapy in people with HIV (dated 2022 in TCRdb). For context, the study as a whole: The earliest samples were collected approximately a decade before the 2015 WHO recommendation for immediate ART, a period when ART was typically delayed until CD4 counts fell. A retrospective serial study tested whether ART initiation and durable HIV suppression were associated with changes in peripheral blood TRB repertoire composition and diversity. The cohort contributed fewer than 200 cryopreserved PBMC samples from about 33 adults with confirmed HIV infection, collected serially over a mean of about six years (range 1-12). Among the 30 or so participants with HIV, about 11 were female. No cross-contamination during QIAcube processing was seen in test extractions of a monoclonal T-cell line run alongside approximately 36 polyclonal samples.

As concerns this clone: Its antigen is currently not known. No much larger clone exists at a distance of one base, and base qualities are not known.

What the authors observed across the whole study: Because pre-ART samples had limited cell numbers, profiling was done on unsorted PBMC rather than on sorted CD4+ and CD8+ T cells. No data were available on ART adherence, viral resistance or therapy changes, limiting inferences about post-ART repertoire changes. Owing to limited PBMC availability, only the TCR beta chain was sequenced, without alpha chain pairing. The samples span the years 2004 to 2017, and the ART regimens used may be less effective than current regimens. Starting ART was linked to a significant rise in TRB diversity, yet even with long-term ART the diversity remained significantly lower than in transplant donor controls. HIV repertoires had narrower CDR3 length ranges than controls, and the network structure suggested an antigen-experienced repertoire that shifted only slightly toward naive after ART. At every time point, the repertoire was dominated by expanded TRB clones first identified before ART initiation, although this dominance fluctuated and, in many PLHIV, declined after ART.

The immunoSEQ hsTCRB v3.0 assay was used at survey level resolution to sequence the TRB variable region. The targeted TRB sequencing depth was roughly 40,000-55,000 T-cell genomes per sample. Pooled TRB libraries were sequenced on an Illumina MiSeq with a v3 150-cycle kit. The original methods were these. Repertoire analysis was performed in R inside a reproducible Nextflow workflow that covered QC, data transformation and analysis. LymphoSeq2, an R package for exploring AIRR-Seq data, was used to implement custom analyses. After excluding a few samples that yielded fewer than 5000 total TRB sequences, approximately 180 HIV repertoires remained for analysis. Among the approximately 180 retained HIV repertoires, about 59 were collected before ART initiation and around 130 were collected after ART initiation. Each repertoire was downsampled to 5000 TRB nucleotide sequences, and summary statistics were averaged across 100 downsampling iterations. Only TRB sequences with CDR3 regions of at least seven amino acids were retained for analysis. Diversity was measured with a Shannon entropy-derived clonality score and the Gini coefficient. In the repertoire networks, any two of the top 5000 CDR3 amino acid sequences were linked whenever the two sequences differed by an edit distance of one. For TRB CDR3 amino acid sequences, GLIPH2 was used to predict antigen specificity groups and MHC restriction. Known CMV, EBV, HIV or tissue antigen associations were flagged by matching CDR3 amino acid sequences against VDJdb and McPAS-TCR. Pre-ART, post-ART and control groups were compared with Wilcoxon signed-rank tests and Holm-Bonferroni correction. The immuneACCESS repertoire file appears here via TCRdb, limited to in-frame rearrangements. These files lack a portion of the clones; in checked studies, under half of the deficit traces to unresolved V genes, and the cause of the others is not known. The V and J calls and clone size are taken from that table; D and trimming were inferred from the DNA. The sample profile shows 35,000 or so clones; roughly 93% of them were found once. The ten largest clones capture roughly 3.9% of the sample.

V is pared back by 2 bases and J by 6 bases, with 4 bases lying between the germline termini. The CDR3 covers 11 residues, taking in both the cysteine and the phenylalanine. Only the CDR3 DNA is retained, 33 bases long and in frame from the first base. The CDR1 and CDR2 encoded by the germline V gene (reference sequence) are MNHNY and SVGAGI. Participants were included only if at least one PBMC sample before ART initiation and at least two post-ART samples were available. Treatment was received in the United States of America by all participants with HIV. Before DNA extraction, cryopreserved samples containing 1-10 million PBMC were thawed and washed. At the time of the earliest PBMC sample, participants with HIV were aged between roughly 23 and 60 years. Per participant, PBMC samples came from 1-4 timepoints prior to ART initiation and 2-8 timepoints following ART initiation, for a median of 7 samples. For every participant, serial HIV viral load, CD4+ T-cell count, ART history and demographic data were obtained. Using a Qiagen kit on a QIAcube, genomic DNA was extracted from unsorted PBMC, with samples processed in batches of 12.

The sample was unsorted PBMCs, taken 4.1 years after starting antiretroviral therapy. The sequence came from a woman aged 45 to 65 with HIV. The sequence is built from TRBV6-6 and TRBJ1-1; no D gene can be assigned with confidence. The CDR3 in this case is CASSYGPEAFF. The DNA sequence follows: TGTGCCAGCAGTTACGGGCCTGAAGCTTTCTTT.